One sample yielded the 2 T cell receptor beta chains listed below, sequenced in a study of shared clonotypes between healthy human individuals. Using immunoSEQ multiplex PCR, the repertoire was profiled, and TCRdb retains in-frame clones only, with some absent. The sample holds millions of clones, 90% to 95% seen once. Sample: naive CD4+ T cells sorted from blood. Documented subset: CD45RA+ positively selected. The receptors here all came from a man younger than 30 in good health.

The chain recombines TRBV25-1 with TRBJ1-4; D not resolved. CDR1 is MGHDK, CDR2 SYGVNS, per germline. The germline V and J ends were trimmed by 7 bases and 5 bases, with 5 bases remaining between them. CDR3 length equals 11 residues. CDR3 nucleotide sequence: TGTGCCAGCACCGGCAATGAAAAACTGTTTTTT. This sequence encodes CASTGNEKLFF.

The J gene is TRBJ2-2, the V gene TRBV7-9, with 9 bases identical to TRBD2. The germline V gene encodes CDR1 SEHNR and CDR2 FQNEAQ (reference sequence). V lost 5 bases and J lost 5; bases outside the gene matches: 18. The CDR3 totals 19 residues. The CDR3 sequence is CASSPPSGGGRAGTGELFF. DNA for the CDR3: TGTGCCAGCAGCCCCCCGTCAGGCGGCGGGAGGGCCGGGACCGGGGAGCTGTTTTTT. Full variable domain (rest looked up from reference TRBV7-9 and TRBJ2-2): DTGVSQNPRHKITKRGQNVTFRCDPISEHNRLYWYRQTLGQGPEFLTYFQNEAQLEKSRLLSDRFSAERPKGSFSTLEIQRTEQGDSAMYLCASSPPSGGGRAGTGELFFGEGSRLTVL.